A selection of T cell receptor beta chains follows, all from one sample in a study of immune heterogeneity within non-small cell lung tumors. TCRdb redid the calling of the multiplex PCR reads with MiXCR, one entry per CDR3 protein. The sample carries fewer than 13,000 distinct CDR3 sequences, roughly a quarter recorded once. The sample taken for sequencing was lung tumor tissue. The receptors here all came from a man aged 50-59 years with non-small cell lung cancer. Both conserved end residues are part of each CDR3. A D gene is named only where the DNA matches it firmly. Size is omitted from some rows. Given values are once, few, many or a class for expanded clones.

clone size	D gene	V gene	J gene	CDR3 DNA	CDR3 protein
few	TRBD1	TRBV10-3	TRBJ2-1	TGTGCCATCAAAGGGACAGGCAATGAGCAGTTCTTC	CAIKGTGNEQFF
NA	NA	TRBV30	TRBJ1-1	TGTGCCTGGATAAGGTGGACTGAAGCTTTCTTT	CAWIRWTEAFF
NA	TRBD2	TRBV6-1	TRBJ2-3	TGTGCCAGCAGTGACCCAGCGGGATCTAGCACAGATACGCAGTATTTT	CASSDPAGSSTDTQYF
few	TRBD2	TRBV25-1	TRBJ2-1	TGTGCCAGCAGTGAATATGGGAGCGGGAGGGGGAATGAGCAGTTCTTC	CASSEYGSGRGNEQFF
medium-sized	NA	TRBV28	TRBJ2-7	TGTGCCAGCAGTTTAATGCGGGGACTGTCCTACGAGCAGTACTTC	CASSLMRGLSYEQYF
medium-sized	NA	TRBV28	TRBJ1-3	TGTGCCAGCAGTCCCCTCTTCGTGTCTGGAAACACCATATATTTT	CASSPLFVSGNTIYF
medium-sized	NA	TRBV7-8	TRBJ1-6	TGTGCCAGCAGCCCCGGGGAGGTACAGAATTCACCCCTCCACTTT	CASSPGEVQNSPLHF
NA	NA	TRBV6-2/TRBV6-3	TRBJ2-5	TGTGCCAGCAGTTACCAGACTGCACAAGAGACCCAGTACTTC	CASSYQTAQETQYF
medium-sized	NA	TRBV15	TRBJ1-5	TGTGCCACCAGCAGAGTGGGGATTCAGCCCCAGCATTTT	CATSRVGIQPQHF
NA	NA	TRBV3-1	TRBJ1-2	TGTGCCAGCAGCCAAGACTTGGGGCAGGGGTTGGACTATGGCTACACCTTC	CASSQDLGQGLDYGYTF
many	NA	TRBV6-1	TRBJ2-7	TGTGCCAGCAGCCACAGCTACGAGCAGTACTTC	CASSHSYEQYF
few	TRBD1	TRBV15	TRBJ1-2	TGTGCCACCAGCAGAAATCAGGGGGACTCGATAAGGGGCTATGGCTACACCTTC	CATSRNQGDSIRGYGYTF
medium-sized	TRBD2	TRBV11-2	TRBJ2-7	TGTGCCAGCAGCTTAAAGCGGGAGAGCTACGAGCAGTACTTC	CASSLKRESYEQYF
few	NA	TRBV15	TRBJ2-7	TGTGCCACCAGCAGAGAGGGGGTTGGGGGAAGGACTTACGAGCAGTACTTC	CATSREGVGGRTYEQYF
medium-sized	NA	TRBV4-1	TRBJ1-6	TGCGCCAGCAGCCAAGATCAACAGGCGTCCTATAATTCACCCCTCCACTTT	CASSQDQQASYNSPLHF
medium-sized	TRBD1	TRBV11-2	TRBJ2-2	TGTGCCAGCAGCTCTACAGGGGCCACGAACACCGGGGAGCTGTTTTTT	CASSSTGATNTGELFF
many	NA	TRBV10-3	TRBJ1-5	TGTGCCATCAGTGAAGGAGGGAGAAATCAGCCCCAGCATTTT	CAISEGGRNQPQHF
large	NA	TRBV6-1	TRBJ2-7	TGTGCCAGCAGCAGAGGGGTGGAGGACGAGCAGTACTTC	CASSRGVEDEQYF
medium-sized	NA	TRBV18	TRBJ2-7	TGTGCCAGCTCACCAGACAGGAGATACTCCTACGAGCAGTACTTC	CASSPDRRYSYEQYF
many	TRBD1	TRBV12-5	TRBJ2-1	TGTGCTAGTGCCGTGGGGGTGAGGGGGCGCGACAATGAGCAGTTCTTC	CASAVGVRGRDNEQFF
many	NA	TRBV19	TRBJ2-2	TGTGCCAGTAGCGCCGGACTGGTTTCAGGCGGGGAGCTGTTTTTT	CASSAGLVSGGELFF
many	NA	TRBV6-4	TRBJ2-3	TGTGCCAGCAGTTCGAGATCGGGCACAGATACGCAGTATTTT	CASSSRSGTDTQYF
medium-sized	NA	TRBV6-1	TRBJ1-5	TGTGCCAGCAGTGAAGTGGACAGCAATCAGCCCCAGCATTTT	CASSEVDSNQPQHF
NA	NA	TRBV5-6	TRBJ1-2	TGTTCCAGCAGCTTGGGGTACGGAGATGGTGGCTACACCTTC	CSSSLGYGDGGYTF
NA	NA	TRBV4-1	TRBJ1-3	TGCGCCAGCAGAAAAGCCCAGGGAGGAGGAAACACCATATATTTT	CASRKAQGGGNTIYF
medium-sized	TRBD1	TRBV28	TRBJ2-6	TGTGCCAGCAGTCGGGCCGGGACAGGGGCATCTGGGGCCAACGTCCTGACTTTC	CASSRAGTGASGANVLTF
few	NA	TRBV6-1	TRBJ2-4	TGTGCCAGCAGTGCCTTTCAGGGAAAAAACATTCAGTACTTC	CASSAFQGKNIQYF
NA	TRBD2	TRBV19	TRBJ2-5	TGTGCCAGTAGTGGGGGGGACGGACAAGAGACCCAGTACTTC	CASSGGDGQETQYF
few	NA	TRBV11-2	TRBJ1-1	TGTGCCAGCAGCTCCATGAACACTGAAGCTTTCTTT	CASSSMNTEAFF
few	NA	TRBV7-2	TRBJ2-2	TGTGCCAGCAGCCCTGGACACTACACCGGGGAGCTGTTTTTT	CASSPGHYTGELFF
many	NA	TRBV20-1	TRBJ1-3	TGCAGTGCTAGAAACCAGGAGGAAAACACCATATATTTT	CSARNQEENTIYF
NA	NA	TRBV27	TRBJ1-1	TGTGCCAGAAGTTTCATTGACTGGATGAACACTGAAGCTTTCTTT	CARSFIDWMNTEAFF
few	TRBD1	TRBV20-1	TRBJ1-1	TGCAGTGCTAGGGGACAGGGCGGGAAGAACACTGAAGCTTTCTTT	CSARGQGGKNTEAFF
medium-sized	NA	TRBV20-1	TRBJ2-3	TGCAGTGCTGGGGCGGATACGCAGTATTTT	CSAGADTQYF
medium-sized	TRBD2	TRBV20-1	TRBJ2-7	TGCAGTGCCCTGGGACTAGAGTACGAGCAGTACTTC	CSALGLEYEQYF
many	TRBD2	TRBV7-8	TRBJ2-7	TGTGCCAGCAGCTTAGTACCAGCGGGACGCGCCTACGAGCAGTACTTC	CASSLVPAGRAYEQYF
NA	NA	TRBV30	TRBJ1-5	TGTGCCTGGAGTTGGGAGGGCAATCAGCCCCAGCATTTT	CAWSWEGNQPQHF
NA	NA	TRBV20-1	TRBJ2-3	TGCAGTGCCAGATCGGACAGTACTAGCACAGATACGCAGTATTTT	CSARSDSTSTDTQYF
few	NA	TRBV20-1	TRBJ2-2	TGCAGTGCTAGAGTCTCGACCGGGGAGCTGTTTTTT	CSARVSTGELFF
medium-sized	NA	TRBV7-2	TRBJ1-2	TGTGCCAGCAGCTTCGTGGAGGGCTCGGGCGGCTACACCTTC	CASSFVEGSGGYTF
medium-sized	TRBD2	TRBV28	TRBJ2-7	TGTGCCAGCAGTCTAGCGGGAGCCTTCTCCTACGAGCAGTACTTC	CASSLAGAFSYEQYF
many	TRBD1	TRBV6-1	TRBJ1-6	TGTGCCACTCAGATCGGACAGGAATATAATTCACCCCTCCACTTT	CATQIGQEYNSPLHF
NA	TRBD1	TRBV6-1	TRBJ2-1	TGTGCCAGCAGCTACATCAGGGGGGAGCAGTTCTTC	CASSYIRGEQFF
many	NA	TRBV18	TRBJ2-7	TGTGCCAGCTCACCTCAGGGTATCCACGAGCAGTACTTC	CASSPQGIHEQYF
many	TRBD2	TRBV20-1	TRBJ2-1	TGCAGTGCTAGGACTAGCGGGGGGTCAAGGGCCTACAATGAGCAGTTCTTC	CSARTSGGSRAYNEQFF
NA	TRBD1	TRBV6-2/TRBV6-3	TRBJ1-6	TGTGCCAGTATGGAGACAGGGATCAATTCACCCCTCCACTTT	CASMETGINSPLHF
few	TRBD2	TRBV5-1	TRBJ2-1	TGCGCCAGCAGCATCAGGACTAGCGGGGGGGGTTACAATGAGCAGTTCTTC	CASSIRTSGGGYNEQFF
medium-sized	TRBD1	TRBV6-2/TRBV6-3	TRBJ1-3	TGTGCCAGCAGAAGACAGGGGGCAGCGGGAAACACCATATATTTT	CASRRQGAAGNTIYF
many	TRBD1	TRBV3-1	TRBJ2-1	TGTGCCAGCAGGGGACAGGGGCACAATGAGCAGTTCTTC	CASRGQGHNEQFF
medium-sized	NA	TRBV5-1	TRBJ2-7	TGCGCCAGCTCCCGGGACACCTCCTACGAGCAGTACTTC	CASSRDTSYEQYF
medium-sized	NA	TRBV28	TRBJ2-1	TGTGCCACCACAGGGAATTCCTACAATGAGCAGTTCTTC	CATTGNSYNEQFF
few	NA	TRBV3-1	TRBJ2-2	TGTGCCAGCAGCCCCCCGACAGGCCGCCCAAACACCGGGGAGCTGTTTTTT	CASSPPTGRPNTGELFF
once	NA	TRBV9	TRBJ1-3	TGTGCCAGAAGCGATCTTTTCAACGCCGACGCAAATCGGGGAAACACCATATATTTT	CARSDLFNADANRGNTIYF
many	TRBD1	TRBV19	TRBJ1-2	TGTGCCAGTAGTATTACGGGACAGGGGTATGGCTACACCTTC	CASSITGQGYGYTF
few	NA	TRBV5-8	TRBJ1-1	TGTGCCAGCAGCTGGGGTCAGAACACTGAAGCTTTCTTT	CASSWGQNTEAFF